The 3 T cell receptor beta chains reported below all come from one sample, sequenced in a study of blood T cell repertoires in COVID-19. TCRdb's table, derived via immunoSEQ multiplex PCR, lists solely in-frame clones and lacks some. Seen here are about 360,000 clones, 86% observed once, and the top ten hold under 8.5%. Sequencing input: peripheral blood. The source of these receptors is a woman aged 55-69 years with COVID-19, enrolled during active disease.

The CDR3 spells CASRYRNLEQFF. The DNA for the CDR3 is TGTGCCAGCAGATACAGAAACCTAGAGCAGTTCTTC. This chain connects TRBV12-3 or TRBV12-4 to TRBJ2-1; D is uncertain. This CDR3 is built from 12 residues. V lost 6 bases to trimming and J lost 10 bases, with 13 bases between them.

This chain links TRBV9 with TRBJ2-2; 11 bases are shared with TRBD2. In germline, CDR1 is SGDLS, CDR2 YYNGEE. V dropped 4 bases and J dropped 4; count of bases not matched to a gene: 3. This CDR3 region has 15 residues. The CDR3 protein is CASSTSGGVTGELFF. The CDR3 DNA sequence: TGTGCCAGCAGCACTAGCGGGGGTGTCACCGGGGAGCTGTTTTTT.

This sequence joins TRBV19 and TRBJ2-4, with 10 bases fitting TRBD2. J was trimmed by 1 base and V by 1 base; bases with no gene match: 13. CDR3 length: 20 amino acids. CDR1 LNHDA and CDR2 SQIVND come from the germline V gene (reference sequence). CDR3 region: CASSIARLAGARLAKNIQYF. The CDR3 DNA reads TGTGCCAGTAGTATAGCCCGACTAGCGGGTGCGCGTCTGGCCAAAAACATTCAGTACTTC.